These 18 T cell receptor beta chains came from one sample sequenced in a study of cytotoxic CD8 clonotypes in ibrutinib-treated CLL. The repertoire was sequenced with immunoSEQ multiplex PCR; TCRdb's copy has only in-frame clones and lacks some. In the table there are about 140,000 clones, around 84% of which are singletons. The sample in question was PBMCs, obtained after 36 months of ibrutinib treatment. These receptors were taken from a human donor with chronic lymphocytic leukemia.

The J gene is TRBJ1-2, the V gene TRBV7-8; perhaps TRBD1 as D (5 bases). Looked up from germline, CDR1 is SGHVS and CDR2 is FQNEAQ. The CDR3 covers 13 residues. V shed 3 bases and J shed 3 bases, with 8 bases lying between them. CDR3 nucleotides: TGTGCCAGCAGCTTGACCAGGGACTATGGCTACACCTTC. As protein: CASSLTRDYGYTF.

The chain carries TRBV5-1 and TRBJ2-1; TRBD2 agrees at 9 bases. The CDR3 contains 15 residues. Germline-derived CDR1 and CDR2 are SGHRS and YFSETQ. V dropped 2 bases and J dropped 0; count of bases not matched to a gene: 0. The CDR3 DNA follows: TGCGCCAGCAGCTTTAGCGGGAGCTCCTACAATGAGCAGTTCTTC. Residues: CASSFSGSSYNEQFF.

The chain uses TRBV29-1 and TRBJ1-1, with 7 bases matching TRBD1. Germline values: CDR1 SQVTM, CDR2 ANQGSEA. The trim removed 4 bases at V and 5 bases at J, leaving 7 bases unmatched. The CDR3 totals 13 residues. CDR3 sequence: CSVGPGQRTEAFF. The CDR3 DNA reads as TGCAGCGTTGGACCGGGACAGAGGACTGAAGCTTTCTTT.

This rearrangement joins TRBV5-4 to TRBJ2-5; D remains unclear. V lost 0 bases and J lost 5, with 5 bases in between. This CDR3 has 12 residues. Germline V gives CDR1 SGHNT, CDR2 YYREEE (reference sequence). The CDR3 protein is CASSLADETQYF. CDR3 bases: TGTGCCAGCAGCTTGGCCGACGAGACCCAGTACTTC.

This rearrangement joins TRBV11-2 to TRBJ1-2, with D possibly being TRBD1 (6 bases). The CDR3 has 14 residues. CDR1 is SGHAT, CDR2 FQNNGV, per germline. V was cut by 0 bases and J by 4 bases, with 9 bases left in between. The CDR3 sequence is CASSLEGGPYGYTF. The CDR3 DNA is TGTGCCAGCAGCTTAGAGGGGGGGCCCTATGGCTACACCTTC.

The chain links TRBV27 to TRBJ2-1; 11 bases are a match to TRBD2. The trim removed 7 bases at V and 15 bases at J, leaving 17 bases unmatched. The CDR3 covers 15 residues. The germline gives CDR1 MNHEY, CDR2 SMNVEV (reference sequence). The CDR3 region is CASTLSGLAGGPGFF. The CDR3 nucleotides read TGTGCCAGCACTCTATCGGGGCTAGCGGGAGGACCTGGGTTCTTC.

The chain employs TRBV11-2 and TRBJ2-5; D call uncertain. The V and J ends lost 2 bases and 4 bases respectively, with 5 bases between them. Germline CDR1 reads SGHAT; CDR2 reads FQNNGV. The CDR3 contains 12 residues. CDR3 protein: CASSLWRETQYF. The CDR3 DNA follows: TGTGCCAGCAGCTTATGGAGAGAGACCCAGTACTTC.

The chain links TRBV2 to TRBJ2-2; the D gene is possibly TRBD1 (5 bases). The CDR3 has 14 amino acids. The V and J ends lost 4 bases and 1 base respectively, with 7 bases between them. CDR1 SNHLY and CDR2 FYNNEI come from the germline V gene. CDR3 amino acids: CASSAGMNTGELFF. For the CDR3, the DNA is TGTGCCAGCAGTGCAGGGATGAACACCGGGGAGCTGTTTTTT. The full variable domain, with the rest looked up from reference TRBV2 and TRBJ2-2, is EPEVTQTPSHQVTQMGQEVILRCVPISNHLYFYWYRQILGQKVEFLVSFYNNEISEKSEIFDDQFSVERPDGSNFTLKIRSTKLEDSAMYFCASSAGMNTGELFFGEGSRLTVL.

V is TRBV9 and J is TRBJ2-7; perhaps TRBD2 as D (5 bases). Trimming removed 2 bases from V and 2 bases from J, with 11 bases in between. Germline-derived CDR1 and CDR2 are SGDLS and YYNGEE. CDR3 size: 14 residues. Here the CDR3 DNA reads TGTGCCAGCAGCGTCGACTACGCAACCTACGAGCAGTACTTC. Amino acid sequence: CASSVDYATYEQYF.

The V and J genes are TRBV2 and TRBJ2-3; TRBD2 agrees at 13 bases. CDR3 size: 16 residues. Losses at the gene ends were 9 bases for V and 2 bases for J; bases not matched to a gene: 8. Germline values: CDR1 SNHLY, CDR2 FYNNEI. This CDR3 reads CARTDGLAGVTDTQYF. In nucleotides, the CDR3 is TGTGCCAGAACCGATGGACTAGCGGGAGTCACAGATACGCAGTATTTT. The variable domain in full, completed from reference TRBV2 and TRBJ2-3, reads EPEVTQTPSHQVTQMGQEVILRCVPISNHLYFYWYRQILGQKVEFLVSFYNNEISEKSEIFDDQFSVERPDGSNFTLKIRSTKLEDSAMYFCARTDGLAGVTDTQYFGPGTRLTVL.

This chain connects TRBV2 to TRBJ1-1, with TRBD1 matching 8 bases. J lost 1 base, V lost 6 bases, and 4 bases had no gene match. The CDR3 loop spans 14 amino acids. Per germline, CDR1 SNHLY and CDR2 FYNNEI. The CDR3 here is CASSDGQGNTEAFF. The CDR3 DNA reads TGTGCCAGCAGCGATGGACAGGGGAACACTGAAGCTTTCTTT.

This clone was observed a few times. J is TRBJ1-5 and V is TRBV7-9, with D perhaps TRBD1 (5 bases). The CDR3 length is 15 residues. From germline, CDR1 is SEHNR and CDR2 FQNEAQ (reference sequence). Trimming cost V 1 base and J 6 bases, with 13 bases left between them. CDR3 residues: CASSLDSGYVQPQHF. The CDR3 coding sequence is TGTGCCAGCAGCTTAGACTCAGGGTATGTTCAGCCCCAGCATTTT.

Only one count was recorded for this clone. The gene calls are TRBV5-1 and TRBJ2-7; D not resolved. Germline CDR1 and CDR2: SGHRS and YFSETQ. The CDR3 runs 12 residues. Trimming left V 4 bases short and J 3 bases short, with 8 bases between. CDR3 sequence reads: CASSPNYYEQYF. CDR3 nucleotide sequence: TGCGCCAGCAGCCCCAACTACTACGAGCAGTACTTC.

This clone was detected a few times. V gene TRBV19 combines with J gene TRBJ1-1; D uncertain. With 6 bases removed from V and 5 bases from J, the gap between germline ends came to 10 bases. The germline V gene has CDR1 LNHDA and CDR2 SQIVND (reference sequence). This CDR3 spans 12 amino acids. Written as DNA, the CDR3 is TGTGCCAGTAGCTTTGGGGTAACTGAAGCTTTCTTT. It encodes CASSFGVTEAFF.

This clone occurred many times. CDR3 sequence (DNA): TGTGCCAGCAGCTTAGCGCGGCGGTGCAATCAGCCCCAGCATTTT. This sequence encodes CASSLARRCNQPQHF. The gene calls are TRBV7-7 and TRBJ1-5; no definite D call. Germline loops: CDR1 SSHAT, CDR2 FNYEAQ (reference sequence). Trimming left V 0 bases short and J 2 bases short, with 8 bases between. The CDR3 spans 15 residues.

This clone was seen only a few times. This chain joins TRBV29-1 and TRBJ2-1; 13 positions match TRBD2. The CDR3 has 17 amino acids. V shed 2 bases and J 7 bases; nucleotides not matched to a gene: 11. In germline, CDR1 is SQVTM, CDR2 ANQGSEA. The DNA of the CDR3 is TGCAGCGTTGAAAGCCCAGGGACTAGCGGGGTTATGAATGAGCAGTTCTTC. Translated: CSVESPGTSGVMNEQFF.

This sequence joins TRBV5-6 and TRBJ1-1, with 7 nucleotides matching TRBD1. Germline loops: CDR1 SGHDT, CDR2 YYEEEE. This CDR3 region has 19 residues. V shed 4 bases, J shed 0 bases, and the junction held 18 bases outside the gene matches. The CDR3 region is CASSLERTGGGAMNTEAFF. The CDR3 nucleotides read TGTGCCAGCAGCCTCGAAAGGACAGGCGGTGGGGCCATGAACACTGAAGCTTTCTTT.

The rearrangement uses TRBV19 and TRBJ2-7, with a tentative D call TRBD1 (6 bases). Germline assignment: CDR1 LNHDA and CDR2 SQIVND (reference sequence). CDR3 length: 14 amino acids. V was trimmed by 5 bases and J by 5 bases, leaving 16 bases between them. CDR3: CASSPTPTGHEQYF. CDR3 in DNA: TGTGCCAGTAGTCCGACCCCGACAGGTCACGAGCAGTACTTC.